The next 31 T cell receptor beta chains were all read from a single sample in a study of human T cells and chemical hapten exposure. The time point is: patch test 1, 2 weeks after DPC sensitization. Stated treatment: therapeutic diphenylcyclopropenone sensitization with weekly scalp DPC. TCRdb re-called the RACE reads with MiXCR, one entry per CDR3 protein. The table shows roughly 120,000 distinct CDR3 sequences, with about an eighth occurring only once. The sequences come from whole blood, collected in connection with sensitization to the hapten diphenylcyclopropenone (DPC). These TCRs come from a man aged 18 to 30 with alopecia areata. Some clones in this sample may be carry-over from other donors' samples.

The chain joins TRBV6-2 or TRBV6-3 to TRBJ2-3; 7 bases align to TRBD2. Germline loops: CDR1 MNHEY, CDR2 SVGEGT. The V gene end was trimmed by 6 bases and the J gene end by 1 base; junction bases not matched to a gene: 7. This CDR3 has 15 amino acids. CDR3 sequence (DNA): TGTGCCAGCAGCCCGAGCGGGACCCGCACAGATACGCAGTATTTT. This translates into CASSPSGTRTDTQYF.

This clonotype has just a few counts. This chain links TRBV18 with TRBJ1-3, with 8 bases matching TRBD1. The germline V gene has CDR1 KGHSH and CDR2 LQKENI. V trimming: 4 bases; J trimming: 0 bases; junction bases outside the gene matches: 8. This CDR3 has 17 residues. This CDR3 reads CASSLDRGASSGNTIYF. CDR3 nucleotides: TGTGCCAGCTCACTAGACAGGGGCGCCAGCTCTGGAAACACCATATATTTT.

This clonotype was found many times. CDR3 sequence (DNA): TGTGCCAGCAGTTCCTCAGGGGGCTCCTACGAGCAGTACTTC. It encodes CASSSSGGSYEQYF. The gene calls are TRBV28 and TRBJ2-7, with 7 bases lining up with TRBD1. The germline gives CDR1 MDHEN, CDR2 SYDVKM. The junction had 3 bases not matched to a gene; V was cut back by 4 bases and J by 0 bases. There are 14 residues in the CDR3.

The V gene is TRBV5-1, the J gene TRBJ2-1, with 9 bases matching TRBD1. V was clipped by 1 base and J by 8 bases; unmatched bases: 10. The CDR3 contains 16 residues. Germline loops: CDR1 SGHRS, CDR2 YFSETQ. The CDR3 coding sequence is TGCGCCAGCAGCTTGAGACGGGACAGGGTCTTACATGAGCAGTTCTTC. Translation gives CASSLRRDRVLHEQFF.

This clonotype was seen a handful of times. V gene TRBV6-1 combines with J gene TRBJ1-2, with no clear D. The CDR3 loop spans 11 amino acids. Germline V gives CDR1 MNHNS, CDR2 SASEGT. V gave up 6 bases and J gave up 5 bases, with 7 bases separating them. CDR3 sequence: CASSADYGYTF. The CDR3, as DNA: TGTGCCAGCAGCGCCGATTATGGCTACACCTTC.

This clonotype occurred a few times. The chain is built from TRBV6-2 or TRBV6-3 and TRBJ2-1, with D maybe TRBD2 (6 bases). There are 15 residues in the CDR3. The germline gives CDR1 MNHEY, CDR2 SVGEGT. The V gene lost 6 bases and the J gene lost 0 bases, with 12 bases spanning the gap. The CDR3 reads CASSRSGVSYNEQFF. For the CDR3, the DNA is TGTGCCAGCAGCCGATCGGGGGTCTCCTACAATGAGCAGTTCTTC.

The chain employs TRBV29-1 and TRBJ1-2; D is undetermined. The V end was cut by 2 bases, the J end by 4 bases, with 11 bases between. The CDR3 extends over 13 amino acids. The V gene's germline CDR1 is SQVTM and CDR2 ANQGSEA. The CDR3 DNA is TGCAGCGTTGAAATGAAGACATTCTATGGCTACACCTTC. It encodes CSVEMKTFYGYTF.

This clonotype was recorded a few times. The V and J genes are TRBV7-6 and TRBJ2-7; D is unclear. Deletions cut 4 bases from V and 0 bases from J, with 4 bases between. This CDR3 comprises 12 residues. The V gene's germline CDR1 is SGHVS and CDR2 FNYEAQ. As DNA, the CDR3 is TGTGCCAGCAGCTCATTCTCCTACGAGCAGTACTTC. The encoded protein is CASSSFSYEQYF.

The chain has TRBV29-1 and TRBJ2-1; D is undetermined. CDR1 is SQVTM, CDR2 ANQGSEA, per germline. The CDR3 is made up of 13 amino acids. V was pared by 4 bases and J by 6 bases, with 13 bases between. The CDR3 here is CSVVVRSSNEQFF. The CDR3 nucleotides are TGCAGCGTTGTTGTCAGGAGCTCCAATGAGCAGTTCTTC.

This chain connects TRBV6-2 or TRBV6-3 to TRBJ1-4; D gene unclear. The length of the CDR3 is 13 residues. V was pared by 6 bases and J by 7 bases, with 12 bases between. Germline CDR1 and CDR2: MNHEY and SVGEGT. CDR3 DNA: TGTGCCAGCAGCGTGGACGGGGTTGAAAAACTGTTTTTT. Translating it yields CASSVDGVEKLFF.

The CDR3 nucleotides are TGTGCCAGCAGCTTCTCCTTTTGGCAGGAGCCTAATGAAAAACTGTTTTTT. This encodes CASSFSFWQEPNEKLFF. The chain links TRBV7-2 to TRBJ1-4; D call uncertain. V dropped 3 bases and J dropped 3 bases, with 17 bases sitting between them. Per the germline V gene, CDR1 is SGHTA and CDR2 is FQGNSA. The CDR3 length is 17 residues.

This clonotype was counted at least ten times. The V gene is TRBV18, the J gene TRBJ1-2; D gene ambiguous. CDR1 KGHSH and CDR2 LQKENI come from the germline V gene. V gave up 3 bases and J gave up 4 bases, with 9 bases separating them. This CDR3 is built from 13 residues. Here the CDR3 reads CASSPAESYGYTF. As DNA, the CDR3 is TGTGCCAGCTCACCGGCAGAAAGCTATGGCTACACCTTC. Full variable domain (outside the CDR3, taken from reference TRBV18 and TRBJ1-2): NAGVMQNPRHLVRRRGQEARLRCSPMKGHSHVYWYRQLPEEGLKFMVYLQKENIIDESGMPKERFSAEFPKEGPSILRIQQVVRGDSAAYFCASSPAESYGYTFGSGTRLTVV.

The sample holds a few counts of this clonotype. The V and J genes are TRBV4-1 and TRBJ1-2; 10 nucleotides agree with TRBD1. The CDR3 is 16 residues long. V dropped 4 bases and J dropped 7; count of bases not matched to a gene: 12. Germline values: CDR1 MGHRA, CDR2 YSYEKL. The CDR3 DNA reads TGCGCCAGCAGCCCTCCCGGGAGACAGGGGGCGATTGGCTACACCTTC. It translates to CASSPPGRQGAIGYTF.

The chain is built from TRBV13 and TRBJ1-1; D ambiguous. Between the trimmed V and J ends, which lost 0 bases and 11 bases, there was a span of 10 bases. Per the germline V gene, CDR1 is PRHDT and CDR2 is FYEKMQ (reference sequence). The CDR3 covers 12 residues. The DNA of the CDR3 is TGTGCCAGCAGCTTAGGAGGAAATCCGGCTTTCTTT. Encoded protein: CASSLGGNPAFF.

This clonotype was recorded at least ten times. This chain links TRBV6-2 or TRBV6-3 with TRBJ1-5, with D tentatively TRBD1 (6 bases). The CDR3 runs to 13 residues. Germline assignment: CDR1 MNHEY and CDR2 SVGEGT. V shed 6 bases and J shed 4 bases, with 10 bases lying between them. The CDR3 DNA is TGTGCCAGCAGCCAGACAGGTAATCAGCCCCAGCATTTT. Amino acids: CASSQTGNQPQHF.

This clonotype has more than one count but fewer than ten. This CDR3 is CASSSLTGGSYNEQFF. The CDR3 DNA follows: TGTGCCAGCAGTTCGTTGACAGGGGGATCCTACAATGAGCAGTTCTTC. The rearrangement uses TRBV27 and TRBJ2-1, with 9 bases that match TRBD1. The V gene end was trimmed by 4 bases and the J gene end by 1 base; junction bases not matched to a gene: 5. CDR1 is MNHEY, CDR2 SMNVEV, per germline (reference sequence). The CDR3 has 16 residues.

The chain carries TRBV24-1 and TRBJ2-3; D possibly matches TRBD1 or TRBD2 (5 bases each). Germline CDR1 KGHDR, CDR2 SFDVKD. V was shortened by 0 bases and J by 5 bases, with 8 bases between the two germline ends. The CDR3 is 14 amino acids. The chain's CDR3 is CATSDLPGGDTQYF. Here the CDR3 DNA reads TGTGCCACCAGTGATTTGCCTGGGGGAGATACGCAGTATTTT.

The J gene is TRBJ2-3, the V gene TRBV29-1; D is possibly TRBD1 (6 bases). V lost 5 bases and J lost 6, with 9 bases in between. The CDR3 is made up of 11 amino acids. The V gene's germline CDR1 is SQVTM and CDR2 ANQGSEA. The CDR3 DNA sequence: TGCAGCGTTCTCCAGGGGGATACGCAGTATTTT. This sequence encodes CSVLQGDTQYF.

V is TRBV6-5 and J is TRBJ2-6, with D unclear. There are 15 residues in the CDR3. Germline V gene data show CDR1 as MNHEY and CDR2 as SVGAGI. Trimming pared 2 bases from V and 0 bases from J, leaving 5 bases between. The chain's CDR3 is CASSYVSSGANVLTF. The CDR3 nucleotides are TGTGCCAGCAGTTACGTGAGCTCTGGGGCCAACGTCCTGACTTTC.

The J gene is TRBJ2-2, the V gene TRBV28; D is possibly TRBD1 or TRBD2 (5 bases each). V was shortened by 3 bases and J by 3 bases, with 11 bases between the two germline ends. Germline V CDR1 and CDR2: MDHEN, SYDVKM. The CDR3 covers 15 residues. The DNA for the CDR3 is TGTGCCAGCAGTTTGACCAGGGACGACACCGGGGAGCTGTTTTTT. This gives the protein CASSLTRDDTGELFF.

This clonotype was counted only a few times. The genes are TRBV11-2 and TRBJ2-3, with TRBD2 as a possible D gene (6 bases). CDR1 and CDR2 (germline): SGHAT, FQNNGV. V was shortened by 3 bases and J by 4 bases, with 11 bases between the two germline ends. The CDR3 totals 14 residues. CDR3 residues: CASSFGSGADTQYF. The CDR3 DNA reads as TGTGCCAGCAGCTTTGGTTCGGGGGCAGATACGCAGTATTTT.

The V call is TRBV29-1, the J call TRBJ1-2; D gene uncertain. The CDR3 loop spans 11 amino acids. Trimming cost V 6 bases and J 6 bases, with 11 bases left between them. The V gene's germline CDR1 is SQVTM and CDR2 ANQGSEA. The CDR3 nucleotides are TGCAGCGTCGTGTGGCTCGATGGCTACACCTTC. Protein sequence: CSVVWLDGYTF.

On this clonotype: Its ends do not fully match the called genes, so a read error is possible. V usage is TRBV6-1 and J usage is TRBJ2-3, with 10 bases identical to TRBD1. The CDR3 is 15 residues long. In germline, CDR1 is MNHNS, CDR2 SASEGT. The CDR3 spells CASREDRGRTDTQYF. Here the CDR3 DNA reads TGTGCCAGCAGGGAAGACAGGGGGCGCACAGATACGCAGTATTTT.

This clonotype has just a few counts. The rearrangement joins TRBV18 to TRBJ2-4, with 9 bases aligning to TRBD2. CDR1 and CDR2 from the germline V gene are KGHSH and LQKENI. The V segment lost 2 bases and the J segment 0 bases; nucleotides outside the gene matches: 14. This CDR3 is built from 20 residues. The CDR3 DNA sequence: TGTGCCAGCTCACCAAGCGGGGGGCCTACCTACACACTAGCCAAAAACATTCAGTACTTC. Its protein product is CASSPSGGPTYTLAKNIQYF.

This clonotype was seen a handful of times. This chain connects TRBV5-1 to TRBJ1-1; D is unresolved. CDR1 is SGHRS and CDR2 is YFSETQ in the germline V gene. V lost 0 bases and J lost 6, with 9 bases in between. CDR3 length: 13 residues. CDR3 nucleotides: TGCGCCAGCAGCTTGGACGAGATCGCTGAAGCTTTCTTT. This codes for CASSLDEIAEAFF.

The rearrangement joins TRBV20-1 to TRBJ2-1, with 11 bases lining up with TRBD2. The CDR3 is 14 amino acids. The ends lost 6 bases at V and 7 bases at J; junction bases unmatched: 8. Germline loops: CDR1 DFQATT, CDR2 SNEGSKA (reference sequence). The CDR3 loop is CSATGTSGLNEQFF. The DNA of the CDR3 is TGCAGTGCCACCGGGACTAGCGGATTGAATGAGCAGTTCTTC.

This clonotype was observed a few times. The rearrangement links TRBV7-2 to TRBJ1-5; 8 bases map to TRBD1. The CDR3 length is 14 residues. Unmatched junction bases numbered 7, after V lost 6 bases and J lost 6 bases. The germline V gene encodes CDR1 SGHTA and CDR2 FQGNSA. The CDR3 loop is CASRPTGGGQPQHF. DNA of the CDR3: TGTGCCAGCAGACCCACAGGGGGTGGTCAGCCCCAGCATTTT. Using reference TRBV7-2 and TRBJ1-5 for the parts outside the CDR3, the full variable domain is GAGVSQSPSNKVTEKGKDVELRCDPISGHTALYWYRQSLGQGLEFLIYFQGNSAPDKSGLPSDRFSAERTGGSVSTLTIQRTQQEDSAVYLCASRPTGGGQPQHFGDGTRLSIL.

In its sample, this clonotype was seen a few times. One junction end disagrees with the germline gene, perhaps due to a read error. This chain links TRBV13 with TRBJ2-5; D may be TRBD1 (5 bases). CDR3 length: 14 amino acids. The germline gives CDR1 PRHDT, CDR2 FYEKMQ (reference sequence). The CDR3 DNA reads as TGTGCCAGCAGCATAGGCAGGGTTCAAGAGACCCAGTACTTC. Translated: CASSIGRVQETQYF.

This clonotype was detected a few times. As DNA, the CDR3 is TGTGCCAGCAGCCCGAACGGGGGAGGCGAGCAGTACTTC. Its translation: CASSPNGGGEQYF. V usage is TRBV7-3 and J usage is TRBJ2-7, with D possibly being TRBD2 (6 bases). CDR1 and CDR2 from the germline V gene are SGHTA and FQGTGA. With 5 bases removed from V and 6 bases from J, the gap between germline ends came to 14 bases. This CDR3 is built from 13 residues.

Only a few counts were recorded for this clonotype. The V call is TRBV5-1, the J call TRBJ2-7; 10 bases map to TRBD1. V lost 3 bases and J lost 1; bases outside the gene matches: 4. Germline lookup yields CDR1 SGHRS and CDR2 YFSETQ. The CDR3 length is 15 residues. This CDR3 is CASSSTGGASYEQYF. CDR3 nucleotide sequence: TGCGCCAGCAGCTCGACAGGGGGCGCATCCTACGAGCAGTACTTC.

This clonotype turned up a few times. The chain employs TRBV19 and TRBJ2-5; a possible D gene is TRBD1 (5 bases). V was trimmed by 2 bases and J by 1 base, leaving 8 bases between them. This CDR3 spans 14 amino acids. In germline, CDR1 is LNHDA, CDR2 SQIVND (reference sequence). The CDR3 DNA sequence: TGTGCCAGTAGTATATCAGGGATCCAAGAGACCCAGTACTTC. Protein product: CASSISGIQETQYF.